This TCR beta chain was documented in a study of human T cells and chemical hapten exposure. Study details: Sensitization employed 2% DPC on about 2 cm by about 2 cm of upper inner arm skin. Per-sample TCR yield variation was attributed mainly to small pooled library volume differences.

This clonotype has a handful of counts. Its antigen is unidentified. Whole-study findings and limits: The number of TCRs over 1 in 1000 frequency stayed unchanged after DPC. Significantly more large CDR3 similarity clusters arose among expanded TCRs than among controls.

The V and J ends lost 3 bases and 5 bases respectively, with 14 bases between them. This CDR3 is built from 14 residues. Noted time point: pre-sensitization, week 0. Treatment here: therapeutic diphenylcyclopropenone sensitization with weekly scalp DPC. TCRdb used MiXCR to reprocess the RACE reads, holding one entry per CDR3 protein. The table includes 200,000 to 300,000 distinct CDR3 sequences, around 9.3% detected once. The rearrangement links TRBV12-3 or TRBV12-4 to TRBJ2-7, with D possibly matching TRBD1 (6 bases). The clonotype was recovered from a woman aged 40 to 50 with alopecia areata. Some clones in this sample may be carry-over from other donors' samples. Source: whole blood, taken in connection with sensitization to the hapten diphenylcyclopropenone (DPC). CDR3 coding DNA: TGTGCCAGCAGTTTTTCAGGGGCCAAGGACGAGCAGTACTTC. Encoded protein: CASSFSGAKDEQYF.